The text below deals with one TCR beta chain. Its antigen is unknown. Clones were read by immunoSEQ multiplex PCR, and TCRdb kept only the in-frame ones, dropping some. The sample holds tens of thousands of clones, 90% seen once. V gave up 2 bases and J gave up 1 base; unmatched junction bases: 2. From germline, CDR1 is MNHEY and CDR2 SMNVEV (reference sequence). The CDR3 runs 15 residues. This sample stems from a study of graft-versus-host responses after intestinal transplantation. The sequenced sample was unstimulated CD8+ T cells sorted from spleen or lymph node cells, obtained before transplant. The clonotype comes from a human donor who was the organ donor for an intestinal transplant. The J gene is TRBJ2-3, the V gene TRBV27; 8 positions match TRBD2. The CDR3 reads CASSLGAGGTDTQYF. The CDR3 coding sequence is TGTGCCAGCAGTTTAGGAGCGGGGGGCACAGATACGCAGTATTTT.